These T cell receptor beta chains were read from a single sample in a study of blood T cell repertoires in COVID-19. Data came from immunoSEQ multiplex PCR; TCRdb stores just in-frame clones and leaves some out. The data show about 360,000 clones, around 84% seen once. The sequencing sample was made of peripheral blood. The receptors were gathered from a human donor with acute or convalescent COVID-19. The donor label of this sample is uncertain. Both conserved end residues are part of each CDR3. D genes are given only for firm matches. Part of the rows lack a size; the others show once, few, many or a class for expanded clones.

cdr3_aa: CAWSGDRGFYEQYF; cdr3_nt: TGTGCCTGGAGTGGCGACAGGGGGTTCTACGAGCAGTACTTC; clone_size: .; d_call: TRBD1; j_call: TRBJ2-7; v_call: TRBV30
cdr3_aa: CASSQQGHYGYTF; cdr3_nt: TGTGCCAGCAGCCAACAGGGACACTATGGCTACACCTTC; clone_size: once; d_call: .; j_call: TRBJ1-2; v_call: TRBV28
cdr3_aa: CASSQAKTSRDTDTQYF; cdr3_nt: TGCGCCAGCAGCCAAGCGAAGACGAGCCGGGACACAGATACGCAGTATTTT; clone_size: .; d_call: .; j_call: TRBJ2-3; v_call: TRBV4-1
cdr3_aa: CASSIRTDPYNEQFF; cdr3_nt: TGTGCCAGTAGTATACGGACAGACCCCTACAATGAGCAGTTCTTC; clone_size: few; d_call: .; j_call: TRBJ2-1; v_call: TRBV19
cdr3_aa: CASSSGTENQPQHF; cdr3_nt: TGCGCCAGCAGCTCCGGGACAGAGAATCAGCCCCAGCATTTT; clone_size: .; d_call: TRBD1; j_call: TRBJ1-5; v_call: TRBV5-1
cdr3_aa: CASSSGTISAFF; cdr3_nt: TGTGCCAGCAGTTCCGGGACAATCTCAGCTTTCTTT; clone_size: .; d_call: .; j_call: TRBJ1-1; v_call: TRBV28
cdr3_aa: CASSLRGGYTF; cdr3_nt: TGTGCCAGCAGCTTGAGAGGTGGCTACACCTTC; clone_size: .; d_call: .; j_call: TRBJ1-2; v_call: TRBV5-6
cdr3_aa: CASSSRSGGENSPLHF; cdr3_nt: TGCGCCAGCAGCTCCCGATCAGGGGGCGAGAATTCACCCCTCCACTTT; clone_size: .; d_call: TRBD1; j_call: TRBJ1-6; v_call: TRBV5-1
cdr3_aa: CASSLGTGRGTQYF; cdr3_nt: TGCGCCAGCAGCTTGGGGACAGGGCGCGGGACCCAGTACTTC; clone_size: .; d_call: TRBD1; j_call: TRBJ2-5; v_call: TRBV5-1
cdr3_aa: CASSTRLAGSPQFIQYF; cdr3_nt: TGTGCCAGCAGCACCCGACTAGCCGGGTCCCCCCAATTCATTCAGTACTTC; clone_size: .; d_call: .; j_call: TRBJ2-4; v_call: TRBV21-1
cdr3_aa: CASSLRLDGYTF; cdr3_nt: TGTGCCAGCTCACTGCGCTTGGATGGCTACACCTTC; clone_size: .; d_call: .; j_call: TRBJ1-2; v_call: TRBV18
cdr3_aa: CAWCGLGGADTQYF; cdr3_nt: TGTGCCTGGTGCGGACTGGGCGGGGCAGATACGCAGTATTTT; clone_size: .; d_call: .; j_call: TRBJ2-3; v_call: TRBV30
cdr3_aa: CASSIQKGLAGGNEQFF; cdr3_nt: TGTGCCAGCAGCATACAAAAAGGACTAGCGGGAGGGAATGAGCAGTTCTTC; clone_size: few; d_call: .; j_call: TRBJ2-1; v_call: TRBV21-1
cdr3_aa: CASSQNPTGVQETQYF; cdr3_nt: TGTGCCAGCAGCCAAAACCCGACAGGAGTCCAAGAGACCCAGTACTTC; clone_size: .; d_call: .; j_call: TRBJ2-5; v_call: TRBV4-2
cdr3_aa: CASTLTSGRRLDF; cdr3_nt: TGCGCCAGCACCCTGACTAGCGGGAGGAGACTTGACTTC; clone_size: .; d_call: TRBD2; j_call: TRBJ2-7; v_call: TRBV5-1
cdr3_aa: CASSLAAGSNQPQHF; cdr3_nt: TGTGCCAGCAGCTTAGCGGCGGGTAGCAATCAGCCCCAGCATTTT; clone_size: .; d_call: .; j_call: TRBJ1-5; v_call: TRBV7-9
cdr3_aa: CASSLRDREVRSPLHF; cdr3_nt: TGTGCCAGCAGCTTACGTGACAGGGAGGTTAGGTCACCCCTCCACTTT; clone_size: .; d_call: TRBD1; j_call: TRBJ1-6; v_call: TRBV11-2
cdr3_aa: CASKLQVMNTEAFF; cdr3_nt: TGTGCCAGCAAATTACAGGTCATGAACACTGAAGCTTTCTTT; clone_size: .; d_call: .; j_call: TRBJ1-1; v_call: TRBV6-5